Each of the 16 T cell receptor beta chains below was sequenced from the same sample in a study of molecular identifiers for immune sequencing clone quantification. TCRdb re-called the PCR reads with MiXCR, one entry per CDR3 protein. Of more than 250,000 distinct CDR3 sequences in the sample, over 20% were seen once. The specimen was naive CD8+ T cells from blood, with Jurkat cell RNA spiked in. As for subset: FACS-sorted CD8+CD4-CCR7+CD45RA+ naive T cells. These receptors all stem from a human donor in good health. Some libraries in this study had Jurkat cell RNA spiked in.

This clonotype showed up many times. The CDR3 loop reads CASSTSTYEQYF. Written as DNA, the CDR3 is TGTGCCAGTTCGACTAGTACCTACGAGCAGTACTTC. This chain joins TRBV7-9 and TRBJ2-7; weak D call: TRBD2 (6 bases). V dropped 9 bases and J dropped 2 bases, with 11 bases sitting between them. The CDR3 is made up of 12 amino acids. CDR1 SEHNR and CDR2 FQNEAQ come from the germline V gene (reference sequence).

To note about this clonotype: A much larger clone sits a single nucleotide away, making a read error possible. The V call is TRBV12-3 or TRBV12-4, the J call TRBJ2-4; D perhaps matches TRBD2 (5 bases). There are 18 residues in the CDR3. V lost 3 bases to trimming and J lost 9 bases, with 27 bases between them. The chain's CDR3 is CASSFNGGRLENIRIQYF. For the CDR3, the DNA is TGTGCCAGCAGTTTTAATGGCGGGCGACTCGAAAACATTCGCATTCAGTACTTC.

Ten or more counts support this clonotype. CDR3 in amino acids: CASSRTPPGVTNEKLFF. The CDR3 DNA reads as TGCGCCAGCAGCCGGACCCCCCCAGGGGTTACTAATGAAAAACTGTTTTTT. This chain connects TRBV4-1 to TRBJ1-4, with D possibly being TRBD1 (6 bases). V gave up 4 bases and J gave up 2 bases, with 17 bases separating them. The CDR3 totals 17 residues. Germline loops: CDR1 MGHRA, CDR2 YSYEKL.

The CDR3 reads CAISEIRMTDTQYF. CDR3 bases: TGTGCCATCAGTGAGATCCGGATGACAGATACGCAGTATTTT. This rearrangement joins TRBV10-3 to TRBJ2-3, with D unclear. The CDR3 is made up of 14 amino acids. CDR1 and CDR2 from the germline V gene are ENHRY and SYGVKD. Trimming took 2 bases from V and 3 from J, leaving 9 bases between them.

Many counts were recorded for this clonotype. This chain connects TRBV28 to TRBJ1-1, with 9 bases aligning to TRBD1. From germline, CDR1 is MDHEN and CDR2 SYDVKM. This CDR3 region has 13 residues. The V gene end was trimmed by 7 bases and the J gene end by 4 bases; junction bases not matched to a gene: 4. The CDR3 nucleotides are TGTGCCAGCAAACAGGGGGCGAGCACTGAAGCTTTCTTT. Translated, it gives CASKQGASTEAFF.

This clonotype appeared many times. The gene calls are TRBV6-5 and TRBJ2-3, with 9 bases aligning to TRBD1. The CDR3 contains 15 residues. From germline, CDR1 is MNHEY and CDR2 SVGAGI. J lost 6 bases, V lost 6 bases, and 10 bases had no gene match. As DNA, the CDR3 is TGTGCCAGCAGCACCGGACAGGGGAGGTCGGATACGCAGTATTTT. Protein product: CASSTGQGRSDTQYF.

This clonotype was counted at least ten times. CDR3 in amino acids: CASSEAVKPGANVLTF. In nucleotides, the CDR3 is TGTGCCAGCAGTGAAGCTGTGAAACCTGGGGCCAACGTCCTGACTTTC. The chain recombines TRBV2 with TRBJ2-6; D unresolved. V dropped 0 bases and J dropped 2 bases, with 8 bases sitting between them. CDR1 is SNHLY and CDR2 is FYNNEI in the germline V gene. The CDR3 is 16 residues long.

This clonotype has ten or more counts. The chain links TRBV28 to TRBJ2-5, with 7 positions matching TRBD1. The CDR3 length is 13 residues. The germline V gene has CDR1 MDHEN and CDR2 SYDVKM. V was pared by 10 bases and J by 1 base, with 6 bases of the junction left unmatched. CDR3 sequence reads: CAIQDRRQETQYF. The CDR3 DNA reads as TGTGCCATTCAGGACAGGCGCCAAGAGACCCAGTACTTC. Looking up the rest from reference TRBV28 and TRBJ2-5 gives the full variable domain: DVKVTQSSRYLVKRTGEKVFLECVQDMDHENMFWYRQDPGLGLRLIYFSYDVKMKEKGDIPEGYSVSREKKERFSLILESASTNQTSMYLCAIQDRRQETQYFGPGTRLLVL.

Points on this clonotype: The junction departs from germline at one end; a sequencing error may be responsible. In DNA form, the CDR3 reads TGCAATGCTAGAGATCATACAGGGAAGAACTATGGCTACACCTTC. The encoded protein is CNARDHTGKNYGYTF. The chain has TRBV20-1 and TRBJ1-2; TRBD1 is a possible D gene (6 bases). The V gene's germline CDR1 is DFQATT and CDR2 SNEGSKA (reference sequence). This CDR3 region has 15 residues.

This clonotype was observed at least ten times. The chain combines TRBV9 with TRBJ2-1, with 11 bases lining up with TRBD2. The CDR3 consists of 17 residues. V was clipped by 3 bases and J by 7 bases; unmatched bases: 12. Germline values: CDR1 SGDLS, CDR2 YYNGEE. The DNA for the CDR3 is TGTGCCAGCAGCGCTATTATAGCGGGAGGGTTTGGTAATGAGCAGTTCTTC. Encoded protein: CASSAIIAGGFGNEQFF.

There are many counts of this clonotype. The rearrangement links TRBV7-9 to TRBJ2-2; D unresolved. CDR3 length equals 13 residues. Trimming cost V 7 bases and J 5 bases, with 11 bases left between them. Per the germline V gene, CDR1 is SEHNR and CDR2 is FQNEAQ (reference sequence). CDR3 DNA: TGTGCCAGCACCCACACATGGACCGGGGAGCTGTTTTTT. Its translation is CASTHTWTGELFF.

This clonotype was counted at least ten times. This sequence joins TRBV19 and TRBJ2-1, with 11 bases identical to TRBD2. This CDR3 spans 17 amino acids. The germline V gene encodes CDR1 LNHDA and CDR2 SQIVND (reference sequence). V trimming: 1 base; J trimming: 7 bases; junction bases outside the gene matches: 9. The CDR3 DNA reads TGTGCCAGTAGTATAGGTCTAGCGGGGGGTCGGGGAAATGAGCAGTTCTTC. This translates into CASSIGLAGGRGNEQFF.

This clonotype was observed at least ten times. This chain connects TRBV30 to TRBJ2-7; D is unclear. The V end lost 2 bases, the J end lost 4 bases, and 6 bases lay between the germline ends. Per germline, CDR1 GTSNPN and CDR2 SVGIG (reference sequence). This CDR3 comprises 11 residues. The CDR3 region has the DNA TGTGCCTGGAGTTCGCGGTACGAGCAGTACTTC. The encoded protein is CAWSSRYEQYF.

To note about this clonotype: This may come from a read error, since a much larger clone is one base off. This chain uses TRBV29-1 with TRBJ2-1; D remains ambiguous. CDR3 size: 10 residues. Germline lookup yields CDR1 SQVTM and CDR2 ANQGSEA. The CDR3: CSVLSYELFF. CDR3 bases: TGCAGCGTTTTGTCGTATGAGCTGTTCTTC.

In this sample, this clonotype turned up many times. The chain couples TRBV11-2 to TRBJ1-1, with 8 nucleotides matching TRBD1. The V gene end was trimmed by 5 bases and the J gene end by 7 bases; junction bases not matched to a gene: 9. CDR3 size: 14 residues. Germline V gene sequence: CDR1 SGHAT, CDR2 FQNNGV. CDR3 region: CASSRGQGTFEAFF. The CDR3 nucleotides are TGTGCCAGCAGCCGAGGACAGGGCACCTTTGAAGCTTTCTTT.

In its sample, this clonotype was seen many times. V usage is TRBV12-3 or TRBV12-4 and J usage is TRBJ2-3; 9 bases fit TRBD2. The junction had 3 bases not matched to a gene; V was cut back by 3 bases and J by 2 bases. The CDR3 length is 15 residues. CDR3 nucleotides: TGTGCCAGCAGTTTGCGGGAGGGGGTCACAGATACGCAGTATTTT. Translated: CASSLREGVTDTQYF.